The sequence of this T cell receptor beta chain was determined in a study of neurological immune-mediated disorders. CDR1 and CDR2 from the germline V gene are MNHNS and SASEGT. The CDR3 runs 12 residues. Trimming left V 7 bases short and J 3 bases short, with 9 bases between. Each CDR3 protein is one row after TCRdb ran MiXCR on the 5' RACE reads. This table holds about 44,000 distinct CDR3 sequences, 20% to 25% found once. Time point indicated: technical triplicate 3. This clonotype has at least ten counts. This TCR was sampled from a man in his 60s with HTLV-1-associated myelopathy (HAM/TSP). The rearrangement links TRBV6-1 to TRBJ1-1, with D possibly TRBD1 on 5 matching bases. The sequenced sample consisted of PBMCs. The chain's CDR3 is CASNRGDTEAFF. CDR3 DNA sequence: TGTGCCAGCAACCGAGGGGACACTGAAGCTTTCTTT.